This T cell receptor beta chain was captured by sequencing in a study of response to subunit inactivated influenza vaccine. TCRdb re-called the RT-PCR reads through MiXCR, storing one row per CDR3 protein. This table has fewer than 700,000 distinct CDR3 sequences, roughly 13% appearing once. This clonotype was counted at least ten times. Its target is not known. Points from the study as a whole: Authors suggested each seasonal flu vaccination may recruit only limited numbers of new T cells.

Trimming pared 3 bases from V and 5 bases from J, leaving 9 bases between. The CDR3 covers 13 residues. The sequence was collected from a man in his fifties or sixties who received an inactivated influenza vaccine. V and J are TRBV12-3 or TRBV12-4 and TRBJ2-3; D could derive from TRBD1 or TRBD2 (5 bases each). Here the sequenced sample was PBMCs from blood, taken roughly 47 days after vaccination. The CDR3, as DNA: TGTGCCAGCAGTTTTAAGAGGGGAGATACGCAGTATTTT. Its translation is CASSFKRGDTQYF.